The rows below give T cell receptor beta chains drawn from one sample of a study of early T cells in non-severe SARS-CoV-2 infection. TCRdb re-analysed the 5' RACE reads in MiXCR, keeping a single row per CDR3 protein. The sample carries approximately 76,000 distinct CDR3 sequences, over 9% recorded once. Material for sequencing was whole blood. These receptors all come from an adult who was a healthcare worker with PCR-confirmed SARS-CoV-2 infection or an uninfected control (not recorded which). The CDR3 runs from the conserved cysteine through the conserved F or W. The D gene is left open where the match is weak. Clone size is shown for a subset of rows, as once, few, many or a class of expanded clone.

d_call clone_size j_call v_call cdr3_length cdr3_nt cdr3_aa
NA NA TRBJ1-1 TRBV29-1 14 TGCAGCGTTGAATCGGGGGCGTCGAACACTGAAGCTTTCTTT CSVESGASNTEAFF
NA NA TRBJ2-3 TRBV11-3 15 TGTGCCAGCAGCGATCGGCGGGGTGGCACAGATACGCAGTATTTT CASSDRRGGTDTQYF
NA NA TRBJ2-3 TRBV9 12 TGTGCCAGCAGCGAGGGGGCAGATACGCAGTATTTT CASSEGADTQYF
TRBD2 NA TRBJ2-7 TRBV4-1 16 TGCGCCAGCAGCCAAGATTTCAGCGGGGGGTCCTACGAGCAGTACTTC CASSQDFSGGSYEQYF
TRBD1 many TRBJ2-2 TRBV20-1 14 TGCAGTGCGCCCAGGGGGTCGAACACCGGGGAGCTGTTTTTT CSAPRGSNTGELFF
NA many TRBJ1-3 TRBV29-1 14 TGCAGCGTTGAAGGGATAGCAGCTGGAAACACCATATATTTT CSVEGIAAGNTIYF
TRBD2 NA TRBJ2-5 TRBV5-1 13 TGCGCCAGCAGCTCGACTAGCGGGGGGCCCCAGTACTTC CASSSTSGGPQYF
NA many TRBJ2-3 TRBV7-8 14 TGTGCCAGCAGCTCACTAGCTGTCACAGATACGCAGTATTTT CASSSLAVTDTQYF
TRBD1 many TRBJ1-1 TRBV10-2 15 TGCGCCAGCAGTATACTGGGACAGTCGAACACTGAAGCTTTCTTT CASSILGQSNTEAFF
TRBD2 NA TRBJ2-3 TRBV7-2 18 TGTGCCAGCAGCTTAGCCCTAGCGGGGGGCAGAAGCACAGATACGCAGTATTTT CASSLALAGGRSTDTQYF
TRBD2 NA TRBJ2-3 TRBV7-6 16 TGTGCCAGCAGCCCGCGACTAGCGGGGGCCTCAGATACGCAGTATTTT CASSPRLAGASDTQYF
NA many TRBJ2-7 TRBV29-1 14 TGCAGCGTTGAAGGCGAGGGTCCCAGATACGAGCAGTACTTC CSVEGEGPRYEQYF
NA NA TRBJ1-4 TRBV12-3/TRBV12-4 12 TGTGCCAGCAGTCCGCGTGGTGAAAAACTGTTTTTT CASSPRGEKLFF
TRBD2 NA TRBJ2-1 TRBV19 16 TGTGCCAGTAGTATTTCCAGCGGGGGGTTTAGCAATGAGCAGTTCTTC CASSISSGGFSNEQFF
TRBD1 NA TRBJ1-1 TRBV11-3 14 TGTGCCAGCAGTCTTGGACAGGGGGCTACTGAAGCTTTCTTT CASSLGQGATEAFF
NA many TRBJ2-5 TRBV18 14 TGTGCCAGCTCACCTCCCATCTCCCAAGAGACCCAGTACTTC CASSPPISQETQYF
NA once TRBJ1-5 TRBV29-1 13 TGCAGCGTTGAAGTGGGGGGCAATCAGCCCCAGCATTTT CSVEVGGNQPQHF
TRBD2 NA TRBJ2-3 TRBV7-7 15 TGTGCTAGCAGCCCAAGACTAGCGAGCACAGATACGCAGTATTTT CASSPRLASTDTQYF
NA many TRBJ1-1 TRBV29-1 12 TGCAGCGTTGATTGGTTGAACACTGAAGCTTTCTTT CSVDWLNTEAFF
NA many TRBJ2-7 TRBV14 15 TGTGCCAGCAGCCACTGGACGGCGGGGAGGTACGAGCAGTACTTC CASSHWTAGRYEQYF
NA NA TRBJ1-4 TRBV4-3 18 TGCGCCAGCAGCCAAGATCCCTGGACTGGCGGGACTAATGAAAAACTGTTTTTT CASSQDPWTGGTNEKLFF
TRBD1 many TRBJ2-3 TRBV6-2/TRBV6-3 16 TGTGCCAGCAGTTACTCGAAGGGGGCCGTTCGAGATACGCAGTATTTT CASSYSKGAVRDTQYF
TRBD1 NA TRBJ1-1 TRBV11-2 16 TGTGCCAGCAGCTGGGGACAGGGTTTTAGGAACACTGAAGCTTTCTTT CASSWGQGFRNTEAFF
NA many TRBJ2-7 TRBV11-2 12 TGTGCCAGCAGCCCTAGGAGGGATTTCTGGTACTTC CASSPRRDFWYF
NA many TRBJ2-7 TRBV5-1 13 TGCGCCAGCAGCTTGAACGGAGTTTACGAGCAGTACTTC CASSLNGVYEQYF
NA NA TRBJ1-1 TRBV9 14 TGTGCCAGCAGCGTAGCATGGACAGCCACTGAAGCTTTCTTT CASSVAWTATEAFF
TRBD1 many TRBJ1-1 TRBV9 15 TGTGCCAGCAGCCCACCGACAGGGGGAAGGACTGAAGCTTTCTTT CASSPPTGGRTEAFF
NA many TRBJ2-7 TRBV4-1 18 TGCGCCAGCAGCCAGGGTCGTTCAAGGGGGTATACGTCCTACGAGCAGTACTTC CASSQGRSRGYTSYEQYF
NA many TRBJ1-5 TRBV2 15 TGTGCCAGCAGTGAAGCGCCGGAAGCGGTTCAGCCCCAGCATTTT CASSEAPEAVQPQHF
NA NA TRBJ1-1 TRBV6-1 12 TGTGCCAGCACCCTGAGGGTCACTGAAGCTTTCTTT CASTLRVTEAFF
TRBD1 many TRBJ1-1 TRBV5-6 15 TGTGCCAGCAGCGGCAGACAGGGGCCGAACACTGAAGCTTTCTTT CASSGRQGPNTEAFF
TRBD2 many TRBJ2-7 TRBV5-4 15 TGTGCCAGCAGCTCGATAGCGGGGGGGCCCTACGAGCAGTACTTC CASSSIAGGPYEQYF
TRBD2 NA TRBJ2-1 TRBV6-5 14 TGTGCCAGCAGTTACTCGAATTGGGGGGGTGAGCAGTTCTTC CASSYSNWGGEQFF
NA few TRBJ1-1 TRBV5-6 13 TGTGCCAGCAGCTCGACGGACCGAACTGAGGCTTTCTTT CASSSTDRTEAFF
NA few TRBJ1-1 TRBV14 14 TGTGCCAGCAACACAGGGAGGAGTGACACTGAAGCTTTCTTT CASNTGRSDTEAFF
TRBD1 few TRBJ2-2 TRBV5-6 15 TGTGCCAGCAGCTCCGGGACAGGGTACACCGGGGAGCTGTTTTTT CASSSGTGYTGELFF
NA many TRBJ1-5 TRBV12-3/TRBV12-4 15 TGTGCCAGCAGCCCTGGACAGATTTTCACTCAGCCCCAGCATTTT CASSPGQIFTQPQHF
TRBD1 NA TRBJ2-3 TRBV11-2 17 TGTGCCAGCAGCCACGAGGGGGGACAGGGACTCACAGATACGCAGTATTTT CASSHEGGQGLTDTQYF
TRBD1 NA TRBJ1-2 TRBV7-3 14 TGTGCCAGCAGCTCTACAGGGGGACGGTATGGCTACACCTTC CASSSTGGRYGYTF
NA NA TRBJ2-7 TRBV18 14 TGTGCCAGCTCAGGTTCGCGGGGTCCCTACGAGCAGTACTTC CASSGSRGPYEQYF
NA many TRBJ1-6 TRBV7-3 14 TGTGCCAGCAGCTTAAGTGGGCCGAATTCACCCCTCCACTTT CASSLSGPNSPLHF
NA few TRBJ2-7 TRBV9 14 TGTGCCAGCAGCAACGGGCCAGGCGAAGGGGAGCAGTACTTC CASSNGPGEGEQYF
NA many TRBJ2-7 TRBV12-3/TRBV12-4 14 TGTGCCAGCAGTGGGGGACAAAACTCCTACGAGCAGTACTTC CASSGGQNSYEQYF
NA few TRBJ2-3 TRBV27 15 TGTGCCAGCAGCCTTCGGGGTAGCGTAGCAGATACGCAGTATTTT CASSLRGSVADTQYF
NA NA TRBJ2-7 TRBV5-1 14 TGCGCCAGCAGCTTGTCCGAGGTCCCTCACGAGCAGTACTTC CASSLSEVPHEQYF
TRBD2 many TRBJ2-3 TRBV11-2 15 TGTGCCAGCAGCTCACTAGCGGGGGGGAGAGATACGCAGTATTTT CASSSLAGGRDTQYF
NA many TRBJ2-7 TRBV28 13 TGTGCCAGCAGTTTTCCAGGGGATGACGAGCAGTACTTC CASSFPGDDEQYF
TRBD2 NA TRBJ2-1 TRBV5-6 13 TGTGCCAGCAGCCCTGGACTAGCGCACGAGCAGTTCTTC CASSPGLAHEQFF
TRBD1 NA TRBJ1-5 TRBV4-1 16 TGCGCCAGCAGCCAAGGGGGACAGGGACGGGGTCAGCCCCAGCATTTT CASSQGGQGRGQPQHF
NA NA TRBJ2-3 TRBV6-2/TRBV6-3 16 TGTGCCAGCAGCTCCGACAGACAATCTAGCACAGATACGCAGTATTTT CASSSDRQSSTDTQYF
TRBD2 many TRBJ2-1 TRBV7-6 15 TGTGCCAGCAGCTTATTGGCGGGGGATAACGATGAGCAGTTCTTC CASSLLAGDNDEQFF
TRBD1 many TRBJ1-1 TRBV3-1 14 TGTGCCAGCAGCCCGGAGGGGGCGGGTACTGAAGCTTTCTTT CASSPEGAGTEAFF
NA NA TRBJ1-1 TRBV12-3/TRBV12-4 14 TGTGCCAGCAGGTTCGGGGAGTCAGGCACTGAAGCTTTCTTT CASRFGESGTEAFF
TRBD1 NA TRBJ1-5 TRBV18 15 TGTGCCAGCTCAAGGACAGGGGAGGTATATCAGCCCCAGCATTTT CASSRTGEVYQPQHF